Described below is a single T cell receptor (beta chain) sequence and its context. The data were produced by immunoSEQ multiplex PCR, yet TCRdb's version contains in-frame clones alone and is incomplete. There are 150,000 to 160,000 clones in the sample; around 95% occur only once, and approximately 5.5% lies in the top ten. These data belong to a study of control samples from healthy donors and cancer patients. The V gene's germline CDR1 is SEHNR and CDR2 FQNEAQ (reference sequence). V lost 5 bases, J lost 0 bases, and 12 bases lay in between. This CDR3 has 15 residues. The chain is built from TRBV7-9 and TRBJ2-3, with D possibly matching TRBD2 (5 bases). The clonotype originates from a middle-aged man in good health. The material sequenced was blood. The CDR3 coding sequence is TGTGCCAGCAGCCCATTCGACTACAGCACAGATACGCAGTATTTT. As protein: CASSPFDYSTDTQYF.